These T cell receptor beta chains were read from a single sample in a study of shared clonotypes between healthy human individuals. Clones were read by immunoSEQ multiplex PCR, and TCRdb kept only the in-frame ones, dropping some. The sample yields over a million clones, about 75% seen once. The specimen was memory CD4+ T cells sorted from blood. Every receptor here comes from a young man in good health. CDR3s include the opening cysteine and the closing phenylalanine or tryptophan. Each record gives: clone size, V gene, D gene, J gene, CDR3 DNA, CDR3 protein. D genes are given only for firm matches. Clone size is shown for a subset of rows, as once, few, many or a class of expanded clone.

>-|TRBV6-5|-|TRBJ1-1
TGTGCCAGCAGTTACTCGAGCATGAACACTGAAGCTTTCTTT
CASSYSSMNTEAFF
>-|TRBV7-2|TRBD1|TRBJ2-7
TGTGCCAGCAGCCGGGACAGTAGCGAGCAGTACTTC
CASSRDSSEQYF
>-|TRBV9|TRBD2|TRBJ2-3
TGTGCCAGCAGCGTAGAAAGACTAGCGGGCACAGATACGCAGTATTTT
CASSVERLAGTDTQYF
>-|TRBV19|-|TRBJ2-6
TGTGCCAGTAGGAGGGCGGGCGCAAGAACTGGGGCCAACGTCCTGACTTTC
CASRRAGARTGANVLTF
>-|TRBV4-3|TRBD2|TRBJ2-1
TGCGCCAGCAGCCAAGAAAGGACTAGCCTCTCCTACAATGAGCAGTTCTTC
CASSQERTSLSYNEQFF
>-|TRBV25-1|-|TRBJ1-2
TGTGCCAGCAGTGAACTCGACAGAGAAAACTATGGCTACACCTTC
CASSELDRENYGYTF
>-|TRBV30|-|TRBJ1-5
TGTGCCTGGAGTGTTCCCGGGAATAGCAATCAGCCCCAGCATTTT
CAWSVPGNSNQPQHF
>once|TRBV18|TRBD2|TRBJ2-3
TGTGCCAGCTCACCGGGACTAGCGGCCACAGATACGCAGTATTTT
CASSPGLAATDTQYF
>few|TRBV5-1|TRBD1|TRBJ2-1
TGCGCCAGCAGCCCTAACCCCGGGACAGGGTCTCGGAATGAGCAGTTCTTC
CASSPNPGTGSRNEQFF
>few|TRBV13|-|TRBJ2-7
TGTGCCAGCAGCCCGATGACTAGATCCTACGAGCAGTACTTC
CASSPMTRSYEQYF
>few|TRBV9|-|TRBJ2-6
TGTGCCAGCAGACTCCCTCAGGGCTCTGGGGCCAACGTCCTGACTTTC
CASRLPQGSGANVLTF
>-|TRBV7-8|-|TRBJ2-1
TGTGCCAGCAGCGAAGACCCCCCGGGCGCTGAGCAGTTCTTC
CASSEDPPGAEQFF
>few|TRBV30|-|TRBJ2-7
TGTGCCTGGAGTGTACCCCCCTCGTACGAGCAGTACTTC
CAWSVPPSYEQYF
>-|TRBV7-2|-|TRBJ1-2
TGTGCCAGCAGCCTAATTCCAGGGGTTGACTATGGCTACACCTTC
CASSLIPGVDYGYTF
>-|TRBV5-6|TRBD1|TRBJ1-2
TGTGCCAGCAGCTTCTGGGACAGGGAGGATGGAGCCTTC
CASSFWDREDGAF
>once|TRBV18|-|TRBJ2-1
TGTGCCAGCTCACCGGAAGGGGTGGTCAATGAGCAGTTCTTC
CASSPEGVVNEQFF
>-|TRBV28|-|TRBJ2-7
TGTGCCAGCAGTCGGACAGATGGGGCACTTTACGAGCAGTACTTC
CASSRTDGALYEQYF
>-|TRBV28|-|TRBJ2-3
TGTGCCAGCAGTCTCCGCGAGAGGGTAGGAGATACGCAGTATTTT
CASSLRERVGDTQYF
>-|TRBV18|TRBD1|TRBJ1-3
TGTGCCAGCTCACCGCGGATCGAAGGGACAGCCTTCTCTGGAAACACCATATATTTT
CASSPRIEGTAFSGNTIYF
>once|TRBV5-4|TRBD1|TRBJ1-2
TGTGCCAGCAGCTTGGGGACAGGAGATGGCTACACCTTC
CASSLGTGDGYTF
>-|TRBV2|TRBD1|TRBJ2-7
TGTGCCAGCAAAGATGTCCGGGACAGGGGGGTCTACGAGCAGTACTTC
CASKDVRDRGVYEQYF
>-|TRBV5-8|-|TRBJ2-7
TGTGCCAGCAGCCCGGGACGTGGCGAGCAGTACTTC
CASSPGRGEQYF
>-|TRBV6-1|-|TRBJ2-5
TGTGCCAGCAGGGGCGTTGGGGGGTGGAGGGAGACCCAGTACTTC
CASRGVGGWRETQYF
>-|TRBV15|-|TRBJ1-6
TGTGCCACCAGCAGTTTTCGTAATTCACCCCTCCACTTT
CATSSFRNSPLHF
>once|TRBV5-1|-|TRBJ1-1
TGCGCCAGCAGCTTGGAATGGGGCCGGCCCACTGAAGCTTTCTTT
CASSLEWGRPTEAFF
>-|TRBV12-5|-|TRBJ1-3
TGTGCTAGTGGTTTGGGAGGTTACGGAAACACCATATATTTT
CASGLGGYGNTIYF
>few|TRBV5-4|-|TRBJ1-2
TGTGCCAGCAGCTTGGAGGACACTTCTAACTATGGCTACACCTTC
CASSLEDTSNYGYTF
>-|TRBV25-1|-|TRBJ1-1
TGTGCCAGCAGTGAGAGAGGCACTGAAGCTTTCTTT
CASSERGTEAFF
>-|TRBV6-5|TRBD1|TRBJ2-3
TGTGCCAGCAGTTATCAGGGCCAGGGGGCGGTTGCGCAGTATTTT
CASSYQGQGAVAQYF
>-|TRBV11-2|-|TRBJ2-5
TGTGCCAGCAGCTCAGGGCAGGCCCCCCAAGAGACCCAGTACTTC
CASSSGQAPQETQYF
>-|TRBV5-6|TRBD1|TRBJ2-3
TGTGCCAGCAGCTTTCGGAAAACAGGGGTTTCCGCCGCAGATACGCAGTATTTT
CASSFRKTGVSAADTQYF
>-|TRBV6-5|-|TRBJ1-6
TGTGCCACCCTCCAGACAAAGAACTCACCCCTCCACTTT
CATLQTKNSPLHF
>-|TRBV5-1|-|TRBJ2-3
TGCGCCAGCAGCTTGGATTCGTCGGGGGGACACGGGAATTTT
CASSLDSSGGHGNF
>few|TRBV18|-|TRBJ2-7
TGTGCCAGCTCACCACCGAGAGGGCCCGGCGAGCAGTACTTC
CASSPPRGPGEQYF
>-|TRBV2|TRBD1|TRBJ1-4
TGTGCCAGCAGTCGAAAAGACAGGGGAGTTAATGAAAAACTGTTTTTT
CASSRKDRGVNEKLFF
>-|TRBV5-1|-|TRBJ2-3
TGCGCCAGCAGTCTTGGGGGGAATCTCCAGCGGAACACAGATACGCAGTATTTT
CASSLGGNLQRNTDTQYF
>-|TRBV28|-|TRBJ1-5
TGTGCCAGCAGTCAAATCCGACAGTCTAGCAATCAGCCCCAGCATTTT
CASSQIRQSSNQPQHF
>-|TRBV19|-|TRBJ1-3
TGTGCCAGGGATAAAATCTGTGGTAGTGGAAACACCATATATTTT
CARDKICGSGNTIYF
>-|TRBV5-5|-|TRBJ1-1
TGTGCCAGCAGCTTGGAACGGTTTAGTCGAGAAGCTTTCTTT
CASSLERFSREAFF
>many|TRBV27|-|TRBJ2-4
TGTGCCAGCAGTATGACAGTTACGACCAAAAACATTCAGTACTTC
CASSMTVTTKNIQYF
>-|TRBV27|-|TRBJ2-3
TGTGCCAGCAGTTACAGGGCCCCGGATACGCAGTATTTT
CASSYRAPDTQYF
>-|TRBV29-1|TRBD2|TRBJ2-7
TGCAGCGCCTGGGACGGGGGGTCCTACGAGCAGTACTTC
CSAWDGGSYEQYF
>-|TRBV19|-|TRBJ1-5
TGTGCCAGTAGTGCTTTAACAGCTAGCAATCAGCCCCAGCATTTT
CASSALTASNQPQHF
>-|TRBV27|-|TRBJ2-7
TGTGCCAGCAGTCCGGGGAGCCCCTACGAGCAGTACTTC
CASSPGSPYEQYF
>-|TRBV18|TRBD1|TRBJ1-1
TGTGCCAGCTCACCACCGGGACAGGGAAGTGAAGCTTTCTTT
CASSPPGQGSEAFF
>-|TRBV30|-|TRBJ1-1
TGTGCCTGGAGTGTATCGGTGGTGAACACTGAAGCTTTCTTT
CAWSVSVVNTEAFF
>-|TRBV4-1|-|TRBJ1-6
TGCGCCAGCAGCCAAGAGGGTTCCCTCCCTTCACCCCTCCACTTT
CASSQEGSLPSPLHF
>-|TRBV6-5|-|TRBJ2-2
TGTGCCAGCTTCAATACGGCGAACACCGGGGAGCTGTTTTTT
CASFNTANTGELFF
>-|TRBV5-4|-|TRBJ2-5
TGTGCCAGCAGCTTCGGGGGCCAAGAGACCCAGTACTTC
CASSFGGQETQYF